These 14 T cell receptor beta chains were all obtained from the same sample, sequenced in a study of OX40 agonist ivuxolimab in advanced cancers. The data were produced by immunoSEQ multiplex PCR, yet TCRdb's version contains in-frame clones alone and is incomplete. The table includes approximately 80,000 clones, over 80% detected once. The source material was CD4+ or CD8+ T cells sorted from blood, sampled in a trial of the OX40 agonist ivuxolimab. The receptors derive from an adult with an advanced solid tumor such as melanoma, head and neck, liver or kidney cancer.

V and J are TRBV9 and TRBJ2-7; no clear D. The CDR3 length is 13 residues. Trimming pared 1 base from V and 6 bases from J, leaving 11 bases between. In germline, CDR1 is SGDLS, CDR2 YYNGEE. The CDR3 coding sequence is TGTGCCAGCAGCGTATATCTGGGAAGCGAGCAGTACTTC. It codes for CASSVYLGSEQYF. The full variable domain, its missing parts supplied by reference TRBV9 and TRBJ2-7, is DSGVTQTPKHLITATGQRVTLRCSPRSGDLSVYWYQQSLDQGLQFLIQYYNGEERAKGNILERFSAQQFPDLHSELNLSSLELGDSALYFCASSVYLGSEQYFGPGTRLTVT.

The genes are TRBV5-1 and TRBJ2-1; 10 bases match TRBD2. Trimming at V came to 5 bases and at J to 5 bases, leaving 7 bases not matched to a gene. The length of the CDR3 is 15 residues. Germline lookup yields CDR1 SGHRS and CDR2 YFSETQ. The CDR3 spells CASRPGLAENNEQFF. As DNA, the CDR3 is TGCGCCAGCAGACCTGGACTAGCGGAAAACAATGAGCAGTTCTTC.

This chain uses TRBV6-1 with TRBJ1-6; D is ambiguous. The V gene's germline CDR1 is MNHNS and CDR2 SASEGT. This CDR3 region has 14 residues. V gave up 6 bases and J gave up 4 bases, with 10 bases separating them. CDR3 nucleotides: TGTGCCAGCAGGGGGTGGACTTATAATTCACCCCTCCACTTT. Translated: CASRGWTYNSPLHF.

This sequence joins TRBV28 and TRBJ1-2; a weak D match, TRBD1 (5 bases). Deletions cut 2 bases from V and 7 bases from J, with 8 bases between. CDR3 length: 12 residues. The germline CDR1 and CDR2 sequences are MDHEN and SYDVKM. CDR3 protein: CASSLQGRGYTF. The CDR3 DNA sequence: TGTGCCAGCAGTTTACAGGGTCGTGGCTACACCTTC.

The V call is TRBV11-3, the J call TRBJ1-1, with D uncertain. V was cut by 5 bases and J by 1 base, with 11 bases left in between. The CDR3 consists of 14 residues. Per germline, CDR1 SGHNT and CDR2 YENEEA. The CDR3 region has the DNA TGTGCCAGCAGCCTCCGACATTGGAACACTGAAGCTTTCTTT. It translates to CASSLRHWNTEAFF.

This rearrangement joins TRBV5-6 to TRBJ1-1; D unclear. The germline V and J ends were trimmed by 1 base and 6 bases, with 7 bases remaining between them. This CDR3 has 12 amino acids. Per the germline V gene, CDR1 is SGHDT and CDR2 is YYEEEE. The DNA of the CDR3 is TGTGCCAGCAGCTTGCGCTGGGCTGAAGCTTTCTTT. Protein product: CASSLRWAEAFF. The variable domain in full, with the rest retrieved from reference TRBV5-6 and TRBJ1-1, is DAGVTQSPTHLIKTRGQQVTLRCSPKSGHDTVSWYQQALGQGPQFIFQYYEEEERQRGNFPDRFSGHQFPNYSSELNVNALLLGDSALYLCASSLRWAEAFFGQGTRLTVV.

This chain connects TRBV2 to TRBJ1-5; 9 bases fit TRBD1. The CDR3 is 12 amino acids. V shed 6 bases and J 11 bases; nucleotides not matched to a gene: 5. Per the germline V gene, CDR1 is SNHLY and CDR2 is FYNNEI. The DNA for the CDR3 is TGTGCCAGCAGGGACAGGGGTTGGTCCCAGCATTTT. This sequence encodes CASRDRGWSQHF.

J is TRBJ2-5 and V is TRBV5-1; no clear D gene. The CDR3 extends over 14 amino acids. Germline-derived CDR1 and CDR2 are SGHRS and YFSETQ. V lost 2 bases and J lost 1, with 9 bases in between. CDR3 residues: CASSFLRSQETQYF. In DNA form, the CDR3 reads TGCGCCAGCAGCTTCTTGCGGTCCCAAGAGACCCAGTACTTC.

The J gene is TRBJ1-5, the V gene TRBV6-1; TRBD1 matches 7 bases. Germline trimming cut 7 bases from V and 5 bases from J; bases unmatched to any gene: 8. The CDR3 contains 14 residues. Germline CDR1 and CDR2: MNHNS and SASEGT. DNA of the CDR3: TGTGCCAGCAATGGGGTAACAGGGGATCAGCCCCAGCATTTT. Its translation: CASNGVTGDQPQHF.

The V gene is TRBV6-5, the J gene TRBJ2-7, with 8 positions matching TRBD2. The J segment lost 2 bases and the V segment lost 5 bases, leaving 8 bases of the junction unmatched. From germline, CDR1 is MNHEY and CDR2 SVGAGI. The CDR3 loop spans 15 amino acids. The CDR3 DNA reads as TGTGCCAGCAGTGGCACCAGCGGGAGTGCCTACGAGCAGTACTTC. This encodes CASSGTSGSAYEQYF.

The V and J genes are TRBV29-1 and TRBJ2-5; D is perhaps TRBD1 (6 bases). V lost 4 bases and J 9 bases, leaving 15 bases between the germline ends. This CDR3 has 12 residues. Germline V CDR1 and CDR2: SQVTM, ANQGSEA. DNA for the CDR3: TGCAGCGTTGTCGAGGGCTCAGGGGCCCAGTACTTC. Its protein is CSVVEGSGAQYF.

This chain joins TRBV5-4 and TRBJ2-3; the D is unclear. CDR1 SGHNT and CDR2 YYREEE come from the germline V gene (reference sequence). The CDR3 sequence is 18 residues long. Trimming stripped 3 bases from V and 2 bases from J, with 22 bases between. In DNA form, the CDR3 reads TGTGCCAGCAGCTCCGGTGGAACGGTTACAATCCTCACAGATACGCAGTATTTT. Encoded protein: CASSSGGTVTILTDTQYF.

This clone was counted a few times. The V call is TRBV4-3, the J call TRBJ2-5; TRBD2 matches at 9 bases. The V and J ends lost 4 bases and 4 bases, in that order; junction bases with no gene match: 13. This CDR3 is built from 17 residues. Germline loops: CDR1 LGHNA, CDR2 YSLEER. Written as DNA, the CDR3 is TGCGCCAGCAGCCCTCACCCAGCTAGCGGGGTCTCAGAGACCCAGTACTTC. Amino acid sequence: CASSPHPASGVSETQYF.

V and J are TRBV4-2 and TRBJ2-3; 7 nucleotides line up with TRBD2. CDR1 LGHNA and CDR2 YNFKEQ come from the germline V gene. This CDR3 has 15 residues. V was clipped by 1 base and J by 1 base; unmatched bases: 2. This CDR3 is CASSQGRGGTDTQYF. CDR3 coding DNA: TGTGCCAGCAGCCAAGGACGGGGGGGCACAGATACGCAGTATTTT.